This T cell receptor beta chain emerged from a study of beta chain features in type 1 diabetes. A few counts support this clone. Germline CDR1 MDHEN, CDR2 SYDVKM. Trimming took off 6 bases at V and 3 bases at J, with 15 bases between the two ends. The length of the CDR3 is 14 residues. Expressed TCRB transcripts got sequenced, as all isolated RNA was reverse transcribed. Measured with immunoSEQ multiplex PCR; TCRdb has only the in-frame clones, and not every one. This sample yields approximately 400,000 clones, of which about 15% are seen a single time; 0.019% belongs to the top ten. The sequence was obtained from a woman younger than 30 in good health. Input material: naive CD4+ T cells from blood. This chain links TRBV28 with TRBJ2-7; D is possibly TRBD1 (6 bases). Here the CDR3 reads CASSYLTGIYEQYF. The DNA for the CDR3 is TGTGCCAGCAGCTACTTAACAGGGATCTACGAGCAGTACTTC.